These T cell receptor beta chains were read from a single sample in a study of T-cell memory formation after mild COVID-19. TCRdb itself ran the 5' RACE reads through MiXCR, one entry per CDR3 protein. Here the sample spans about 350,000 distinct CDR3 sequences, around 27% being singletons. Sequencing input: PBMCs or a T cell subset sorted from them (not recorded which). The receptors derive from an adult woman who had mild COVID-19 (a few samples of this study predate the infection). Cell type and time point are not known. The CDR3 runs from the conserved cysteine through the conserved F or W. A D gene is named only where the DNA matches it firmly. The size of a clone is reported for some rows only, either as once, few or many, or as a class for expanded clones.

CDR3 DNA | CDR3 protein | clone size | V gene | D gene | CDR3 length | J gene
TGTGCCAGCAGCGTAGATAGCGGGAGCTACGAGCAGTACTTC | CASSVDSGSYEQYF | few | TRBV9 | TRBD2 | 14 | TRBJ2-7
TGTGCCAGCAGCTGGGGACAGGGTGACGAGCAGTACTTC | CASSWGQGDEQYF | few | TRBV7-9 | TRBD1 | 13 | TRBJ2-7
TGTGCCAGCAGTACTGCGGGACTAGCGGTGACAGATACGCAGTATTTT | CASSTAGLAVTDTQYF | NA | TRBV12-3/TRBV12-4 | TRBD2 | 16 | TRBJ2-3
TGCAGCGCCGGAGGACAGGGACCCGGGGAGCTGTTTTTT | CSAGGQGPGELFF | few | TRBV29-1 | TRBD1 | 13 | TRBJ2-2
TGTGCCACCAGCTCTTGGGACCACCAGCGCATTCAGTACTTC | CATSSWDHQRIQYF | NA | TRBV15 | NA | 14 | TRBJ2-4
TGCAGTGCCAAACAGGGGGCCTTATCCTACGAGCAGTACTTC | CSAKQGALSYEQYF | NA | TRBV20-1 | TRBD1 | 14 | TRBJ2-7
TGTGCCAGTAGTGTGGGGCGACTCCGGAGTGATGACGCTTTCTTT | CASSVGRLRSDDAFF | NA | TRBV19 | NA | 15 | TRBJ1-1
TGCGCCAGCAGCCAAGATATTTCTGGGAGCAGTGAAGCTTTCTTT | CASSQDISGSSEAFF | NA | TRBV4-3 | NA | 15 | TRBJ1-1
TGTGCCAGCAGCGTAGCTCCAGAACCCAGCTCCTACGAGCAGTACTTC | CASSVAPEPSSYEQYF | NA | TRBV9 | NA | 16 | TRBJ2-7
TGCAGCGTTGAGTCCGGGGTCAGGGGCACTGAAGCTTTCTTT | CSVESGVRGTEAFF | many | TRBV29-1 | NA | 14 | TRBJ1-1